This T cell receptor beta chain was recovered during a study of a mutant IDH1 vaccine in newly diagnosed glioma (dated by TCRdb to the early 2020s). About the full investigation: Patients were given eight vaccinations, in weeks 1, 3, 5, 7, 11, 15, 19 and 23, which matched visits V03 through V10. In the chemotherapy-containing groups, vaccination started alongside temozolomide cycles, whereas in patients who had radiotherapy alone it started 4-6 weeks after radiotherapy. Of the 25 to 35 treated patients, approximately 62% were male and about 40% were female, and a mean age of approximately 40 years was recorded. Before enrollment, patients had received standard therapy of radiotherapy alone, temozolomide alone, or radiochemotherapy with temozolomide; most received the combination. Peripheral blood samples were drawn at six visits, namely V03 (baseline), V05, V07, V10, V12 and V13. For exploratory analyses, 25 to 30 treated patients had longitudinal TCRB deep sequencing done wherever samples were available.

The method was the immunoSEQ multiplex PCR assay. Rearranged TCR beta chain sequences were amplified using the hsTCRB Kit according to the manufacturer's protocol. An Illumina MiSeq was used to sequence the TCRB libraries. On the authors' methods: The kit vendor's proprietary platform handled demultiplexing, trimming and gene mapping. The table comes from immuneACCESS by way of TCRdb, which keeps in-frame sequences with V and J called. Part of the clones is missing from these tables; in studies checked, under half for an unresolved V gene and the rest for unknown reasons. V, J and clone size derive from that table, while D and trimming were established from the DNA sequence. For this sample the table gives roughly 40,000 clones, of which approximately 85% were detected only once. About 1.5% of the sample goes to the ten largest clones. The CDR3, from cysteine to phenylalanine, totals 16 residues. Here the CDR3 DNA is all that survives: 48 bases in frame from base 1. From the germline V gene, CDR1 is MGHDK and CDR2 is SYGVNS. V is cut by 3 bases and J by 0 bases, and the space between the germline ends is 11 bases.

This specimen's time point label, interpreted: week 5, during vaccination. A 20-mer mutant IDH1 peptide at 300 micrograms in Montanide made up each vaccine dose, which was injected subcutaneously together with topical imiquimod. Donors had newly diagnosed WHO grade 3 or 4 IDH1-mutant astrocytomas with loss of nuclear ATRX. The samples were drawn from NOA16, a multicentre, single-arm, open-label phase I trial in Germany that tested a mutant IDH1 peptide vaccine in humans for the first time. Genomic DNA for TCRB sequencing was extracted from EDTA blood using the DNeasy Blood and Tissue Kit. Study-wide conclusions, independent of this receptor: Changes in the top peripheral T cell clonotypes picked up by TCRB sequencing did not appear to be linked to pseudoprogression. The authors noted that analyses of patient blood samples could not be reproduced because of sample limitations. Immune responses induced by the vaccine were seen in 90% to 95% of patients across multiple MHC alleles. Selection of PBMC samples for TCRB deep sequencing was based on availability.

On this clone: Its recognized antigen is unknown. No base qualities exist here, and no much larger clone lies one base off it.

Specimen: PBMCs, collected from a glioma patient whose treatment included an IDH1 peptide vaccine. The chain links TRBV25-1 with TRBJ1-4; no D gene call is confident. The receptor was isolated from a man aged 35 to 55 with glioma. The DNA sequence is TGTGCCAGCAGTGATTTTTTAGAGGCAACTAATGAAAAACTGTTTTTT. This is translated as CASSDFLEATNEKLFF. The entire variable domain, with the stretches around the CDR3 drawn from the reference TRBV25-1 and TRBJ1-4 proteins, is EADIYQTPRYLVIGTGKKITLECSQTMGHDKMYWYQQDPGMELHLIHYSYGVNSTEKGDLSSESTVSRIRTEHFPLTLESARPSHTSQYLCASSDFLEATNEKLFFGSGTQLSVL.